Shown below are 31 T cell receptor beta chains from a single sample sequenced in a study of T cell responses to AZD1222 COVID-19 vaccine. Clones were sequenced by immunoSEQ multiplex PCR, and TCRdb holds only the in-frame ones, with some missing. Of some 150,000 clones in the sample, roughly 94% were seen once. The sequencing here drew on peripheral blood, taken on day 0 of AZD1222 vaccination. These receptors came from an adult in good health.

The rearrangement links TRBV6-6 to TRBJ1-1; TRBD1 is a possible D gene (6 bases). CDR1 is MNHNY, CDR2 SVGAGI, per germline (reference sequence). This CDR3 comprises 14 residues. The V and J ends lost 6 bases and 0 bases respectively, with 11 bases between them. CDR3: CASRQGRMNTEAFF. The CDR3 bases are TGTGCCAGCAGACAGGGACGTATGAACACTGAAGCTTTCTTT.

The chain couples TRBV2 to TRBJ1-5; tentative D call: TRBD1 (5 bases). Germline values: CDR1 SNHLY, CDR2 FYNNEI. V was trimmed by 6 bases and J by 3 bases, leaving 12 bases between them. This CDR3 spans 14 amino acids. The CDR3 region has the DNA TGTGCCAGCAGCGACAGAGCTCCCAATCAGCCCCAGCATTTT. This translates into CASSDRAPNQPQHF.

The V call is TRBV27, the J call TRBJ2-3; TRBD1 aligns across 7 bases. J was trimmed by 2 bases and V by 6 bases; bases with no gene match: 8. This CDR3 region has 15 residues. CDR1 and CDR2 from the germline V gene are MNHEY and SMNVEV (reference sequence). The CDR3 protein is CASRRQGQDTDTQYF. CDR3 sequence (DNA): TGTGCCAGCAGGCGACAGGGCCAGGACACAGATACGCAGTATTTT.

This clone has only one observation. This rearrangement joins TRBV19 to TRBJ1-4; D uncertain. Germline lookup yields CDR1 LNHDA and CDR2 SQIVND (reference sequence). V was cut by 4 bases and J by 3 bases, with 12 bases left in between. This CDR3 spans 15 amino acids. The CDR3 spells CASSTYGGANEKLFF. DNA of the CDR3: TGTGCCAGTAGTACTTACGGTGGAGCTAATGAAAAACTGTTTTTT.

The J gene is TRBJ2-4, the V gene TRBV2, with 7 bases lining up with TRBD1. Germline V gene sequence: CDR1 SNHLY, CDR2 FYNNEI. This CDR3 contains 16 residues. V shed 8 bases, J shed 0 bases, and the junction held 10 bases outside the gene matches. The CDR3 sequence is CASLSLRDRAKNIQYF. The CDR3 DNA sequence: TGTGCCAGCTTGTCCCTCCGGGACAGAGCCAAAAACATTCAGTACTTC.

The chain has TRBV5-6 and TRBJ1-6; 8 nucleotides match TRBD1. The CDR3 is 16 amino acids. Trimming took 4 bases from V and 5 from J; bases not matched to a gene: 8. Germline CDR1 SGHDT, CDR2 YYEEEE. The CDR3 protein is CASSPRTGFDNSPLHF. The CDR3 nucleotides are TGTGCCAGCAGCCCCAGGACAGGGTTTGATAATTCACCCCTCCACTTT. The full variable domain, rest sourced from reference TRBV5-6 and TRBJ1-6, is DAGVTQSPTHLIKTRGQQVTLRCSPKSGHDTVSWYQQALGQGPQFIFQYYEEEERQRGNFPDRFSGHQFPNYSSELNVNALLLGDSALYLCASSPRTGFDNSPLHFGNGTRLTVT.

The V gene is TRBV15, the J gene TRBJ1-6; no definite D call. This CDR3 has 16 amino acids. V was pared by 2 bases and J by 6 bases, with 14 bases between. Germline values: CDR1 LNHNV, CDR2 YYDKDF (reference sequence). The CDR3 sequence is CATSRTRTSFNSPLHF. In DNA form, the CDR3 reads TGTGCCACCAGCAGAACCCGGACGAGTTTTAATTCACCCCTCCACTTT. Supplemented by reference TRBV15 and TRBJ1-6, the full variable domain reads DAMVIQNPRYQVTQFGKPVTLSCSQTLNHNVMYWYQQKSSQAPKLLFHYYDKDFNNEADTPDNFQSRRPNTSFCFLDIRSPGLGDTAMYLCATSRTRTSFNSPLHFGNGTRLTVT.

This clone has a handful of counts. The rearrangement joins TRBV9 to TRBJ2-1, with 8 positions matching TRBD2. CDR3 length: 15 amino acids. The ends lost 4 bases at V and 5 bases at J; junction bases unmatched: 8. Germline V gene sequence: CDR1 SGDLS, CDR2 YYNGEE. The CDR3 sequence: CASSSPGGAHNEQFF. DNA of the CDR3: TGTGCCAGCAGCTCTCCCGGGGGGGCCCACAATGAGCAGTTCTTC. The variable domain in full, completed from reference TRBV9 and TRBJ2-1, reads DSGVTQTPKHLITATGQRVTLRCSPRSGDLSVYWYQQSLDQGLQFLIQYYNGEERAKGNILERFSAQQFPDLHSELNLSSLELGDSALYFCASSSPGGAHNEQFFGPGTRLTVL.

The rearrangement links TRBV5-6 to TRBJ2-7; D is undetermined. This CDR3 region has 14 residues. Trimming left V 4 bases short and J 6 bases short, with 17 bases between. Germline V gives CDR1 SGHDT, CDR2 YYEEEE. The CDR3 bases are TGTGCCAGCAGCGTGAAACTCGCAAGAGCCGAGCAGTACGTC. It translates to CASSVKLARAEQYV.

This clone showed up just once. The J gene is TRBJ2-1, the V gene TRBV6-6; 11 bases agree with TRBD2. J lost 6 bases, V lost 2 bases, and 3 bases had no gene match. This CDR3 region has 15 residues. The germline V gene has CDR1 MNHNY and CDR2 SVGAGI (reference sequence). CDR3 in DNA: TGTGCCAGCAGTTACAGTAGCGGGAGGGTCAATGAGCAGTTCTTC. This encodes CASSYSSGRVNEQFF.

CDR3 nucleotide sequence: TGCGCCAGCAGTCCGTCCTCCTATAATTCACCCCTCCACTTT. Translation gives CASSPSSYNSPLHF. The rearrangement uses TRBV23-1 and TRBJ1-6; D is ambiguous. TRBV23-1 falls under the ORF class, with uncertain function. V was cut by 4 bases and J by 0 bases, with 4 bases left in between. This CDR3 spans 14 amino acids.

The V gene is TRBV7-8, the J gene TRBJ1-2; D is unresolved. The V gene's germline CDR1 is SGHVS and CDR2 FQNEAQ. V shed 5 bases and J shed 4 bases, with 8 bases lying between them. This CDR3 is built from 12 residues. This chain's CDR3 is CASSETFYGYTF. In DNA, the CDR3 is TGTGCCAGCAGCGAGACTTTCTATGGCTACACCTTC.

The chain has TRBV28 and TRBJ1-2, with no clear D. V gave up 5 bases and J gave up 4 bases, with 20 bases separating them. The length of the CDR3 is 16 residues. The germline V gene encodes CDR1 MDHEN and CDR2 SYDVKM. This CDR3 is CASSPTNEVTGYGYTF. The CDR3 bases are TGTGCCAGCAGTCCCACGAATGAGGTAACTGGCTATGGCTACACCTTC.

V is TRBV7-9 and J is TRBJ1-6; the D is unclear. The CDR3 has 15 residues. The V and J ends lost 5 bases and 3 bases respectively, with 11 bases between them. Germline values: CDR1 SEHNR, CDR2 FQNEAQ (reference sequence). The CDR3 nucleotides are TGTGCCAGCAGCGGCGCCGCCATCTATAATTCACCCCTCCACTTT. It codes for CASSGAAIYNSPLHF.

The V call is TRBV27, the J call TRBJ2-1, with a weak D call TRBD2 (5 bases). The V and J ends lost 5 bases and 4 bases respectively, with 15 bases between them. Germline loops: CDR1 MNHEY, CDR2 SMNVEV (reference sequence). The CDR3 sequence is 15 residues long. The CDR3 sequence is CASSPTLGIYNEQFF. The CDR3 region has the DNA TGTGCCAGCAGTCCGACTCTCGGGATATACAATGAGCAGTTCTTC.

The rearrangement links TRBV27 to TRBJ2-7; the D is unclear. Germline CDR1 reads MNHEY; CDR2 reads SMNVEV (reference sequence). The CDR3 loop spans 14 amino acids. V dropped 5 bases and J dropped 4 bases, with 15 bases sitting between them. CDR3: CASSPKATQYEQYV. CDR3 DNA: TGTGCCAGCAGTCCCAAAGCCACACAATACGAGCAGTACGTC.

The chain has TRBV30 and TRBJ1-2; D ambiguous. CDR3 length: 11 amino acids. V was clipped by 0 bases and J by 14 bases, with 13 bases between them. In germline, CDR1 is GTSNPN, CDR2 SVGIG (reference sequence). CDR3 coding DNA: TGTGCCTGGAGTGTTTCCCGGTCTAGGACCTTC. Amino acid sequence: CAWSVSRSRTF.

The V and J genes are TRBV6-5 and TRBJ2-7, with TRBD1 matching 7 bases. Germline values: CDR1 MNHEY, CDR2 SVGAGI. J was trimmed by 2 bases and V by 8 bases; bases with no gene match: 12. This CDR3 spans 15 amino acids. The CDR3 loop reads CASGETGSFPYEQYV. CDR3 DNA: TGTGCCAGCGGCGAGACAGGGTCTTTTCCCTACGAGCAGTACGTC.

This chain connects TRBV5-4 to TRBJ2-3; possible D gene TRBD2, 5 bases. CDR3 length: 16 residues. The V gene's germline CDR1 is SGHNT and CDR2 YYREEE (reference sequence). Trimming stripped 4 bases from V and 6 bases from J, with 21 bases between. The CDR3: CASSQEGLLGSDTQYF. Here the CDR3 DNA reads TGTGCCAGCAGCCAGGAAGGACTCCTTGGCTCGGATACGCAGTATTTT.

This clone appeared once. The chain joins TRBV12-3 or TRBV12-4 to TRBJ2-1; unclear D gene. There are 11 residues in the CDR3. The V gene lost 5 bases and the J gene lost 8 bases, with 7 bases spanning the gap. CDR3 coding DNA: TGTGCCAGCAGTGCGGACCATGAGCAGTTCTTC. Translation gives CASSADHEQFF.

The rearrangement joins TRBV19 to TRBJ1-1; TRBD1 might be the D (6 bases). CDR3 length: 18 residues. Germline V CDR1 and CDR2: LNHDA, SQIVND (reference sequence). Trimming shortened V by 2 bases and J by 0 bases, and 19 bases separated the two germline ends. The CDR3 spells CASSIIAGAAGVNTEAFF. The CDR3 DNA follows: TGTGCCAGTAGTATAATTGCAGGGGCTGCGGGGGTGAACACTGAAGCTTTCTTT. Together with reference TRBV19 and TRBJ1-1, the CDR3 gives the full variable domain: DGGITQSPKYLFRKEGQNVTLSCEQNLNHDAMYWYRQDPGQGLRLIYYSQIVNDFQKGDIAEGYSVSREKKESFPLTVTSAQKNPTAFYLCASSIIAGAAGVNTEAFFGQGTRLTVV.

This clone was seen a single time. The chain carries TRBV7-9 and TRBJ2-7; D uncertain. Trimming stripped 2 bases from V and 0 bases from J, with 5 bases between. CDR1 and CDR2 (germline): SEHNR, FQNEAQ (reference sequence). This CDR3 is 13 amino acids long. CDR3 nucleotide sequence: TGTGCCAGCAGCTTACCAAGCTCCTACGAGCAGTACGTC. Its translation: CASSLPSSYEQYV.

This chain connects TRBV4-1 to TRBJ1-2, with D hard to call. In germline, CDR1 is MGHRA, CDR2 YSYEKL. V lost 2 bases to trimming and J lost 6 bases, with 16 bases between them. The CDR3 is 15 amino acids. The CDR3 sequence: CASSQHALTSNGYTF. The CDR3 DNA sequence: TGCGCCAGCAGCCAACATGCCCTGACAAGTAATGGCTACACCTTC.

The V call is TRBV6-2 or TRBV6-3, the J call TRBJ1-2; D not resolved. The germline V gene has CDR1 MNHEY and CDR2 SVGEGT. Trimming removed 2 bases from V and 4 bases from J, with 14 bases in between. This CDR3 spans 15 amino acids. CDR3 in DNA: TGTGCCAGCAGTTACGATGCCCACGGCGGCTATGGCTACACCTTC. Its protein is CASSYDAHGGYGYTF.

The chain has TRBV5-1 and TRBJ1-2, with D possibly being TRBD1 (5 bases). CDR3 length: 14 residues. Trimming cost V 4 bases and J 8 bases, with 18 bases left between them. CDR1 SGHRS and CDR2 YFSETQ come from the germline V gene. CDR3 protein: CASSPQAGQWGYTF. DNA of the CDR3: TGCGCCAGCAGCCCCCAGGCAGGGCAATGGGGCTACACCTTC.

J is TRBJ1-2 and V is TRBV5-1; D possibly corresponds to TRBD1 (6 bases). Germline V gene data show CDR1 as SGHRS and CDR2 as YFSETQ. Trimming took off 4 bases at V and 4 bases at J, with 11 bases between the two ends. This CDR3 has 13 residues. The CDR3 region has the DNA TGCGCCAGCAGCGATAGGACAGTCTATGGCTACACCTTC. It translates to CASSDRTVYGYTF.

The CDR3: CAWSEWGSRADTQYF. CDR3 sequence (DNA): TGTGCCTGGAGTGAATGGGGGAGTCGGGCAGATACGCAGTATTTT. The chain links TRBV30 to TRBJ2-3; D may be TRBD1 or TRBD2 (5 bases each). The V end was cut by 1 base, the J end by 4 bases, with 15 bases between. CDR1 is GTSNPN, CDR2 SVGIG, per germline (reference sequence). CDR3 length: 15 residues.

This rearrangement joins TRBV28 to TRBJ1-1, with D perhaps TRBD1 (5 bases). This CDR3 has 15 amino acids. Trimming removed 6 bases from V and 2 bases from J, with 16 bases in between. Per germline, CDR1 MDHEN and CDR2 SYDVKM. This CDR3 is CASRADRGPNTEAFF. CDR3 in DNA: TGTGCCAGCAGGGCAGACAGAGGACCAAACACTGAAGCTTTCTTT.

This chain connects TRBV7-8 to TRBJ2-1; D is unresolved. The CDR3 totals 17 residues. V was shortened by 0 bases and J by 0 bases, with 12 bases between the two germline ends. Germline V gene sequence: CDR1 SGHVS, CDR2 FQNEAQ. CDR3 region: CASSLAWGTSSYNEQFF. In DNA, the CDR3 is TGTGCCAGCAGCTTAGCTTGGGGAACGAGCTCCTACAATGAGCAGTTCTTC.

The chain is built from TRBV12-3 or TRBV12-4 and TRBJ1-2, with D uncertain. The V end lost 7 bases, the J end lost 5 bases, and 8 bases lay between the germline ends. The CDR3 covers 11 residues. The CDR3 sequence is CASKNTYGYTF. In nucleotides, the CDR3 is TGTGCCAGCAAGAACACTTATGGCTACACCTTC.

The chain uses TRBV9 and TRBJ2-6; TRBD1 is a possible D gene (5 bases). The CDR3 is 17 residues long. Deletions cut 0 bases from V and 0 bases from J, with 10 bases between. CDR1 and CDR2 (germline): SGDLS, YYNGEE. In nucleotides, the CDR3 is TGTGCCAGCAGCGTAGGCGCAGGGTCCTCTGGGGCCAACGTCCTGACTTTC. Translation: CASSVGAGSSGANVLTF.